Following are 15 T cell receptor beta chains from one sample sequenced in a study of shared clonotypes between healthy human individuals. Data came from immunoSEQ multiplex PCR; TCRdb stores just in-frame clones and leaves some out. Here the sample spans more than 550,000 clones, 72% being singletons. What was sequenced was memory CD4+ T cells sorted from blood. Subset here: CD45RA-negative fraction. The receptor set was obtained from a woman aged 25 to 39 in good health.

CDR3 in amino acids: CASSDRGQGAYEQYF. The CDR3 nucleotides read TGTGCCAGCAGTGACCGGGGACAGGGGGCCTACGAGCAGTACTTC. The rearrangement joins TRBV2 to TRBJ2-5, with TRBD1 matching over 11 bases. The closer fit of TRBJ2-7 to the DNA end suggests the J call may be wrong. The CDR3 spans 15 residues. Germline CDR1 and CDR2: SNHLY and FYNNEI.

This chain joins TRBV5-4 and TRBJ1-1; D uncertain. Germline lookup yields CDR1 SGHNT and CDR2 YYREEE (reference sequence). The ends were cut back, 4 bases at V and 4 bases at J, with 14 bases in the middle. The CDR3 spans 14 residues. Written as DNA, the CDR3 is TGTGCCAGCAGCGCCGACTACAGCGGCACTGAAGCTTTCTTT. Translation: CASSADYSGTEAFF. Variable domain in full (rest from reference TRBV5-4 and TRBJ1-1): ETGVTQSPTHLIKTRGQQVTLRCSSQSGHNTVSWYQQALGQGPQFIFQYYREEENGRGNFPPRFSGLQFPNYSSELNVNALELDDSALYLCASSADYSGTEAFFGQGTRLTVV.

V gene TRBV28 combines with J gene TRBJ2-7; D unresolved. Germline V gene sequence: CDR1 MDHEN, CDR2 SYDVKM. The CDR3 covers 13 residues. The ends were cut back, 11 bases at V and 0 bases at J, with 14 bases in the middle. The CDR3 bases are TGTGCCGCGACCTTGGACGGCTCCTACGAGCAGTACTTC. This sequence encodes CAATLDGSYEQYF.

This chain uses TRBV4-1 with TRBJ2-2; 9 bases are shared with TRBD2. The CDR3 runs 17 residues. Germline V gene lookup returns CDR1 MGHRA and CDR2 YSYEKL. Trimming at V came to 0 bases and at J to 9 bases, leaving 11 bases not matched to a gene. The CDR3 protein is CASSQEVLNSGRRELFF. The CDR3 DNA reads TGCGCCAGCAGCCAAGAAGTACTTAATAGCGGGAGAAGGGAGCTGTTTTTT.

The rearrangement uses TRBV7-9 and TRBJ1-2, with a possible D match to TRBD1 (6 bases). Germline CDR1 reads SEHNR; CDR2 reads FQNEAQ (reference sequence). Trimming removed 1 base at V and 3 bases at J, with 18 bases between. The CDR3 runs 17 residues. CDR3 DNA: TGTGCCAGCAGCTTAGGCTATGACAGGATTGTGGACTATGGCTACACCTTC. Translation gives CASSLGYDRIVDYGYTF.

As regards this clone: Mismatch with germline at one junction end may stem from a read error. The CDR3 DNA reads TGTGTCAGCAGCTTGAGCGGGAATCGGCAGTTCTTC. Its protein is CVSSLSGNRQFF. The chain recombines TRBV27 with TRBJ2-1; 7 bases are shared with TRBD2. Germline V gene lookup returns CDR1 MNHEY and CDR2 SMNVEV (reference sequence). This CDR3 region has 12 residues.

This clone occurred once. This chain connects TRBV7-8 to TRBJ2-6; D is unresolved. The V and J ends lost 0 bases and 0 bases respectively, with 0 bases between them. Germline-derived CDR1 and CDR2 are SGHVS and FQNEAQ. There are 14 residues in the CDR3. CDR3 DNA sequence: TGTGCCAGCAGCTTAGCCTCTGGGGCCAACGTCCTGACTTTC. It yields the protein CASSLASGANVLTF.

CDR3 sequence (DNA): TGTGCCAGCAGCCATATTGGGACAGGGGGTTGGACCCAGTACTTC. Translation gives CASSHIGTGGWTQYF. The chain uses TRBV28 and TRBJ2-5; TRBD1 aligns across 11 bases. The length of the CDR3 is 15 residues. Per the germline V gene, CDR1 is MDHEN and CDR2 is SYDVKM. The trim removed 6 bases at V and 7 bases at J, leaving 10 bases unmatched.

The CDR3 sequence is CATSRVGAGDTQYF. As DNA, the CDR3 is TGTGCCACCTCAAGAGTGGGTGCTGGAGATACGCAGTATTTT. This chain uses TRBV27 with TRBJ2-3, with D unclear. This CDR3 has 14 amino acids. CDR1 MNHEY and CDR2 SMNVEV come from the germline V gene (reference sequence). V lost 10 bases to trimming and J lost 5 bases, with 19 bases between them.

The rearrangement uses TRBV9 and TRBJ1-2, with D possibly being TRBD1 (5 bases). The CDR3 consists of 15 residues. CDR1 is SGDLS, CDR2 YYNGEE, per germline. V lost 2 bases and J 5 bases, leaving 16 bases between the germline ends. The DNA of the CDR3 is TGTGCCAGCAGCGTGGGGGACTTAACCACATATGGCTACACCTTC. This translates into CASSVGDLTTYGYTF.

The chain joins TRBV25-1 to TRBJ2-7; possibly TRBD1 for D (5 bases). Trimming cost V 3 bases and J 0 bases, with 12 bases left between them. Germline CDR1 MGHDK, CDR2 SYGVNS. CDR3 size: 15 residues. CDR3 sequence reads: CASSDSTASSYEQYF. CDR3 DNA: TGTGCCAGCAGTGACTCGACAGCGAGCTCCTACGAGCAGTACTTC.

In its sample, this clone was seen once. The rearrangement joins TRBV28 to TRBJ2-2; 9 bases fit TRBD2. Germline V CDR1 and CDR2: MDHEN, SYDVKM. CDR3 length: 16 amino acids. V gave up 7 bases and J gave up 2 bases; unmatched junction bases: 8. CDR3 bases: TGTGCCAGCATTCTGGCGGGAGGGTTCAACACCGGGGAGCTGTTTTTT. This encodes CASILAGGFNTGELFF.

About this clone itself: The sample has other DNA sequences that encode this CDR3 too. The chain employs TRBV4-1 and TRBJ1-4; 9 bases fit TRBD1. The CDR3 totals 16 residues. Germline V gene lookup returns CDR1 MGHRA and CDR2 YSYEKL. The V gene end was trimmed by 4 bases and the J gene end by 7 bases; junction bases not matched to a gene: 10. The CDR3 DNA sequence: TGCGCCAGCAGCCCGAGGCCGGGACAGGGAAGTGAAAAACTGTTTTTT. This sequence encodes CASSPRPGQGSEKLFF.

CDR3 DNA sequence: TGTGCTGTACGCCGAGGTGATAGCGGCACAGAGACCCAGTACTTC. This sequence encodes CAVRRGDSGTETQYF. The chain employs TRBV2 and TRBJ2-5; the D gene is possibly TRBD2 (6 bases). Looked up from germline, CDR1 is SNHLY and CDR2 is FYNNEI. The CDR3 is 15 amino acids.

V and J are TRBV15 and TRBJ2-5, with D unresolved. The CDR3 loop spans 13 amino acids. V dropped 5 bases and J dropped 4 bases, with 11 bases sitting between them. In germline, CDR1 is LNHNV, CDR2 YYDKDF (reference sequence). The CDR3 coding sequence is TGTGCCACCAGCGCAGATCCGGGAGAGACCCAGTACTTC. Its protein is CATSADPGETQYF.